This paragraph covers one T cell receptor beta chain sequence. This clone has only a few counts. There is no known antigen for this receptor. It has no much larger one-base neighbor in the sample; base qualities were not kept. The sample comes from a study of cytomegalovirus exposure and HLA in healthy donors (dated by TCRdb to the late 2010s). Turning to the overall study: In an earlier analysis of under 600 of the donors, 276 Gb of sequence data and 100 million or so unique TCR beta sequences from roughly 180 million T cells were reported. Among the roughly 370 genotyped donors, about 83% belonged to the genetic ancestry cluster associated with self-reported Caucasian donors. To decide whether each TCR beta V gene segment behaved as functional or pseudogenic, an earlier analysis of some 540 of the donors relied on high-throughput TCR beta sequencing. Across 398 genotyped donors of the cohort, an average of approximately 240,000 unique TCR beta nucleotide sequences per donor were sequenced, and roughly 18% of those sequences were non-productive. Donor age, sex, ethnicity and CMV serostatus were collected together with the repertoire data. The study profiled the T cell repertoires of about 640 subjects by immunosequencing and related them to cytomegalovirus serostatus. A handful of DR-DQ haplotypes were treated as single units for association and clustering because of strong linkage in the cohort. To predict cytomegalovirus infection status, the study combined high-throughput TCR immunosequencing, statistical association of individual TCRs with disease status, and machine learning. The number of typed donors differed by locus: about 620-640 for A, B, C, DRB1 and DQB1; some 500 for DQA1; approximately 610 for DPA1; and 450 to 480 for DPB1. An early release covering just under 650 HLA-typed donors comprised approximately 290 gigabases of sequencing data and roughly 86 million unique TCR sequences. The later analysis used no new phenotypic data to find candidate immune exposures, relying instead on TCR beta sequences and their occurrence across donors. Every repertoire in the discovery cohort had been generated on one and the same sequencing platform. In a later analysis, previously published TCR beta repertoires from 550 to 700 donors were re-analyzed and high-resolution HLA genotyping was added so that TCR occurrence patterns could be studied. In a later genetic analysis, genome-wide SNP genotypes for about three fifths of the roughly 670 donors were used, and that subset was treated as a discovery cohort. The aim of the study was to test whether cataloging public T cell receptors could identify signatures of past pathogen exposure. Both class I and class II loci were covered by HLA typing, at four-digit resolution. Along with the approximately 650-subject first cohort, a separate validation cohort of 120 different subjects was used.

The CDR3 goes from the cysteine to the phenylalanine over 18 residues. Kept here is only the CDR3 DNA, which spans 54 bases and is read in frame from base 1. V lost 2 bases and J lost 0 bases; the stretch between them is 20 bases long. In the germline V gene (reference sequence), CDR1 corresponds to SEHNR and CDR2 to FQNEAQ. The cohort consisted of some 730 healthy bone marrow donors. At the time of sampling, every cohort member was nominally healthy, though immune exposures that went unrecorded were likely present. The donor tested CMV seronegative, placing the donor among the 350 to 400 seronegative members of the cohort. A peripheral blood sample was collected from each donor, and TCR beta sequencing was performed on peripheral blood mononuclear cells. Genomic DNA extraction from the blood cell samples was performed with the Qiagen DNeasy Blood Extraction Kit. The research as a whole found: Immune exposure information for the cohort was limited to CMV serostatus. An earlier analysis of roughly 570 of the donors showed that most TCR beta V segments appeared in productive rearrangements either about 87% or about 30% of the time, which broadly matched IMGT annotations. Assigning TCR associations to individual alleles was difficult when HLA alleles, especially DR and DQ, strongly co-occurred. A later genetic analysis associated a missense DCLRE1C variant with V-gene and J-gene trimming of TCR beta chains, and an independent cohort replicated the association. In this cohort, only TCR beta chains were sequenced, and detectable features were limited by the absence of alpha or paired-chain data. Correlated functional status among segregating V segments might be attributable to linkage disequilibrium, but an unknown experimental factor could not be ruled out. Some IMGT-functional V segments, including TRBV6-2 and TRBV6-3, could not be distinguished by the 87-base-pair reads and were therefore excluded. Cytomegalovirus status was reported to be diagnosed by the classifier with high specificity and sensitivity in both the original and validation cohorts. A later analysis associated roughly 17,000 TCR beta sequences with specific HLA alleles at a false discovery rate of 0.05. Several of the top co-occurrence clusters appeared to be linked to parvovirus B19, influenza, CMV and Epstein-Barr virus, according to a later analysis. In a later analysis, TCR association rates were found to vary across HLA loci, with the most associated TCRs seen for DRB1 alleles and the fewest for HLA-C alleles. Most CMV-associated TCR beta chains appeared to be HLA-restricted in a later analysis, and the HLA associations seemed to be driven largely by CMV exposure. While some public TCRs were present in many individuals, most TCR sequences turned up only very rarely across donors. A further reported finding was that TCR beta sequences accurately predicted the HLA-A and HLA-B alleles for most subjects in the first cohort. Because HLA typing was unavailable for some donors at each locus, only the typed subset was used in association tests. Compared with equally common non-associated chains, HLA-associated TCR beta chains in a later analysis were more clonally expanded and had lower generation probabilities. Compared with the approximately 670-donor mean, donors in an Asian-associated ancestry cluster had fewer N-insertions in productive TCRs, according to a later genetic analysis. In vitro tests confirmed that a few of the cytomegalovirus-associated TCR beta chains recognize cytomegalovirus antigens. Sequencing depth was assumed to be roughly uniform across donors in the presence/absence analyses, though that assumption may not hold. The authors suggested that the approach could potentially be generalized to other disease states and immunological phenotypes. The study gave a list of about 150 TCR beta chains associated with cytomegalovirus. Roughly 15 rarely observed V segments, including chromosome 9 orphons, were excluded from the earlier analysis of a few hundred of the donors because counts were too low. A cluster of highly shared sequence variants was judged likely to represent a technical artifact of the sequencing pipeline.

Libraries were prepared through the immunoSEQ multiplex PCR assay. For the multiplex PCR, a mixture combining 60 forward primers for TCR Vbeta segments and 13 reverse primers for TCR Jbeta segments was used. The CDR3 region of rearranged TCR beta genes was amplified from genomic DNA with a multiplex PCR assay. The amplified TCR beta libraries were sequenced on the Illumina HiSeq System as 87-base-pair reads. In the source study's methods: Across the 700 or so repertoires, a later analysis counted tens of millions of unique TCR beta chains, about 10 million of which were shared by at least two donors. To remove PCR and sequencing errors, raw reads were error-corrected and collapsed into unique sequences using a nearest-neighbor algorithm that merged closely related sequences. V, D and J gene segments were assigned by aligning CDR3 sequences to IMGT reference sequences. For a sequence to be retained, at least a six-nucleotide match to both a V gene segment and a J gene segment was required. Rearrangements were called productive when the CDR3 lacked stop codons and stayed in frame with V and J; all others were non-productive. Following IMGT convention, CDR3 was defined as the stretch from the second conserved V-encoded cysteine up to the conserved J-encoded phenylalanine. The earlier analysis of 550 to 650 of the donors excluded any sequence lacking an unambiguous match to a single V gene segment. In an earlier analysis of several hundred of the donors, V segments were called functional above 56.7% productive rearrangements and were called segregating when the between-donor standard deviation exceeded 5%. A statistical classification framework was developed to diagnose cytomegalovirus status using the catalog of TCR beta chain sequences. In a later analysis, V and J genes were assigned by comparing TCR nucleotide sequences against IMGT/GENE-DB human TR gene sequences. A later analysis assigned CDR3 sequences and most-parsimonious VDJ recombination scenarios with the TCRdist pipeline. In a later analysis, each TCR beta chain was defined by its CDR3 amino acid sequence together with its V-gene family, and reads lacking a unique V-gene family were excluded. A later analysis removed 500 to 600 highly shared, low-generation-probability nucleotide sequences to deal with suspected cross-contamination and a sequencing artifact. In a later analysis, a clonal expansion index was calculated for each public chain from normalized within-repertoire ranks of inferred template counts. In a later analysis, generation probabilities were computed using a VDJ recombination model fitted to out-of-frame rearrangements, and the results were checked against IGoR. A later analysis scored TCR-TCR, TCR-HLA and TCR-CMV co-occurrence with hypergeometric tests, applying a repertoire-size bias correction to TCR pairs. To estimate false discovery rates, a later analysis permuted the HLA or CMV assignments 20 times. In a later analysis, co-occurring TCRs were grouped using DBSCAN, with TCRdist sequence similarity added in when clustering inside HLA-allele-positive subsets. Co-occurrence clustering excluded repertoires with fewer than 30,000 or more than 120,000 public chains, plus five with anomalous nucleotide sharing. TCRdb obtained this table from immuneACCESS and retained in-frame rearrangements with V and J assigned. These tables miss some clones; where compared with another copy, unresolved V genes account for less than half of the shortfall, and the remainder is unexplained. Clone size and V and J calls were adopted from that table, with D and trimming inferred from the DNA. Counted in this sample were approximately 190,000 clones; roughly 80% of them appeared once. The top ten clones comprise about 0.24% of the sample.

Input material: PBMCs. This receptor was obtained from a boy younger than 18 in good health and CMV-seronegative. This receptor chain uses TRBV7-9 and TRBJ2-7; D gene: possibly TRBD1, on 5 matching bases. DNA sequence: TGTGCCAGCAGCTTACCCACAGGTTCCCCTAGGGGCTCCTACGAGCAGTACTTC. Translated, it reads CASSLPTGSPRGSYEQYF.